A single sample is the source of the 18 T cell receptor beta chains below, sequenced in a study of beta chain features in type 1 diabetes. Of the isolated RNA, all was reverse transcribed, and so the sequenced material was expressed TCRB transcripts. Produced via immunoSEQ multiplex PCR; TCRdb's table is partial and in-frame only. The table has 300,000 to 350,000 clones, roughly 8% seen once; the top ten hold 0.44%. The sequenced sample was central memory CD4+ T cells from blood. Receptors were obtained from a woman aged 18 to 35 in good health.

This clone has only a few counts. The J gene is TRBJ2-1, the V gene TRBV11-2, with TRBD1 identical over 8 bases. The germline CDR1 and CDR2 sequences are SGHAT and FQNNGV. After removal of 5 bases from V and 2 bases from J, the junction contained 2 bases not matched to a gene. The CDR3 spans 14 residues. The CDR3 is CASSRQGTYNEQFF. For the CDR3, the DNA is TGTGCCAGCAGCCGACAGGGGACCTACAATGAGCAGTTCTTC.

This clone has just a few counts. The chain employs TRBV6-1 and TRBJ2-5; 9 nucleotides line up with TRBD1. The CDR3 spans 17 residues. Germline CDR1 and CDR2: MNHNS and SASEGT. Trimming at V came to 1 base and at J to 4 bases, leaving 10 bases not matched to a gene. CDR3 sequence (DNA): TGTGCCAGCAGTGAAGGGGCAGGGACAGGGAGGACAGAGACCCAGTACTTC. Protein product: CASSEGAGTGRTETQYF.

V and J are TRBV28 and TRBJ2-7; 8 nucleotides match TRBD2. The ends lost 3 bases at V and 2 bases at J; junction bases unmatched: 6. Germline loops: CDR1 MDHEN, CDR2 SYDVKM. This CDR3 region has 15 residues. The CDR3 spells CASSFGRAGAYEQYF. CDR3 bases: TGTGCCAGCAGTTTCGGGAGGGCCGGGGCCTACGAGCAGTACTTC.

In this sample, this clone turned up a few times. The J gene is TRBJ1-4, the V gene TRBV19; D call uncertain. The CDR3 is 17 amino acids. Trimming pared 3 bases from V and 11 bases from J, leaving 25 bases between. Germline CDR1 is LNHDA and CDR2 is SQIVND (reference sequence). CDR3 in amino acids: CASSMNALGLYSRKLFF. The CDR3 region has the DNA TGTGCCAGTAGTATGAACGCACTGGGCCTCTACTCGAGGAAACTGTTTTTT.

This clone turned up a few times. In the same sample, other DNA sequences code for this CDR3. V and J are TRBV28 and TRBJ2-3; D is uncertain. Trimming pared 2 bases from V and 1 base from J, leaving 1 base between. Germline loops: CDR1 MDHEN, CDR2 SYDVKM. CDR3 length: 12 residues. The CDR3 region has the DNA TGTGCCAGCAGTTTACGCACAGATACGCAGTATTTT. This codes for CASSLRTDTQYF.

There are a few counts of this clone. The J gene is TRBJ2-3, the V gene TRBV2; 11 nucleotides match TRBD2. The CDR3 runs to 16 residues. The V gene's germline CDR1 is SNHLY and CDR2 FYNNEI. V gave up 6 bases and J gave up 2 bases; unmatched junction bases: 7. Here the CDR3 reads CASRAGTSGPTDTQYF. The CDR3 nucleotides are TGTGCCAGCAGGGCCGGGACTAGCGGACCCACAGATACGCAGTATTTT. The whole variable domain, filled in from reference TRBV2 and TRBJ2-3, reads EPEVTQTPSHQVTQMGQEVILRCVPISNHLYFYWYRQILGQKVEFLVSFYNNEISEKSEIFDDQFSVERPDGSNFTLKIRSTKLEDSAMYFCASRAGTSGPTDTQYFGPGTRLTVL.

This clone has only a few counts. V and J are TRBV4-2 and TRBJ2-2, with D possibly matching TRBD1 (6 bases). The CDR3 runs 17 residues. Trimming left V 0 bases short and J 9 bases short, with 20 bases between. The V gene's germline CDR1 is LGHNA and CDR2 YNFKEQ. CDR3 loop: CASSQEVGTTYSRELFF. DNA for the CDR3: TGTGCCAGCAGCCAAGAAGTGGGGACAACATATTCCCGGGAGCTGTTTTTT.

The rearrangement joins TRBV18 to TRBJ2-1; 8 bases are shared with TRBD2. This CDR3 is 13 amino acids long. Germline V gene data show CDR1 as KGHSH and CDR2 as LQKENI. Trimming took 2 bases from V and 6 from J; bases not matched to a gene: 0. The CDR3 DNA is TGTGCCAGCTCACCAGCGGGGGGCAATGAGCAGTTCTTC. As protein: CASSPAGGNEQFF.

This clone has only a few counts. The V gene is TRBV28, the J gene TRBJ2-3; 9 positions agree with TRBD1. J gave up 6 bases and V 4 bases, and 2 bases lay outside the gene matches. The CDR3 runs 13 residues. CDR1 is MDHEN, CDR2 SYDVKM, per germline. The CDR3 is CASSSGQGDTQYF. CDR3 bases: TGTGCCAGCAGTTCGGGACAGGGTGATACGCAGTATTTT. The whole variable domain, filled in from reference TRBV28 and TRBJ2-3, reads DVKVTQSSRYLVKRTGEKVFLECVQDMDHENMFWYRQDPGLGLRLIYFSYDVKMKEKGDIPEGYSVSREKKERFSLILESASTNQTSMYLCASSSGQGDTQYFGPGTRLTVL.

This clone was counted many times. V usage is TRBV4-3 and J usage is TRBJ2-5; D possibly corresponds to TRBD1 (7 bases). The ends were cut back, 3 bases at V and 5 bases at J, with 16 bases in the middle. The CDR3 runs 15 residues. Germline V gene sequence: CDR1 LGHNA, CDR2 YSLEER. Here the CDR3 reads CASSQNGGGRETQYF. As DNA, the CDR3 is TGCGCCAGCAGCCAGAACGGAGGGGGCCGGGAGACCCAGTACTTC.

A few counts support this clone. A much larger clone is a single base away; this may be a read error. The V and J genes are TRBV27 and TRBJ2-7, with TRBD1 matching over 9 bases. Germline V CDR1 and CDR2: MNHEY, SMNVEV (reference sequence). CDR3 length: 13 amino acids. Germline trimming cut 3 bases from V and 3 bases from J; bases unmatched to any gene: 0. CDR3 DNA: TGTGCCAGCAGTTTGACAGGGGGCTACGAGCAGTACTTC. Its translation is CASSLTGGYEQYF.

The rearrangement uses TRBV7-9 and TRBJ1-4, with a weak D call TRBD1 (5 bases). The V end lost 5 bases, the J end lost 7 bases, and 17 bases lay between the germline ends. The CDR3 consists of 15 residues. From germline, CDR1 is SEHNR and CDR2 FQNEAQ (reference sequence). The CDR3 reads CASSPRQNRGEKLFF. DNA for the CDR3: TGTGCCAGCAGCCCGAGACAGAATAGGGGTGAAAAACTGTTTTTT.

This clone was detected only a few times. The chain couples TRBV5-1 to TRBJ2-6; a weak D match, TRBD1 (6 bases). The V gene lost 4 bases and the J gene lost 3 bases, with 11 bases spanning the gap. Germline V gene data show CDR1 as SGHRS and CDR2 as YFSETQ. The CDR3 runs 15 residues. DNA of the CDR3: TGCGCCAGCAGCATCACAGGGTTTGGGGCCAACGTCCTGACTTTC. It translates to CASSITGFGANVLTF.

Only a few counts were recorded for this clone. The V and J genes are TRBV7-9 and TRBJ2-1; the match to TRBD2 covers 7 bases. Unmatched junction bases numbered 4, after V lost 4 bases and J lost 4 bases. CDR1 and CDR2 from the germline V gene are SEHNR and FQNEAQ (reference sequence). This CDR3 is 14 amino acids long. In nucleotides, the CDR3 is TGTGCCAGCAGCTCAAGAGCGGGATACAATGAGCAGTTCTTC. This codes for CASSSRAGYNEQFF.

The J gene is TRBJ2-1, the V gene TRBV5-3; D may be TRBD2 (5 bases). TRBV5-3 is given ORF status, its function remaining uncertain. The V end lost 7 bases, the J end lost 0 bases, and 23 bases lay between the germline ends. This CDR3 comprises 18 residues. The CDR3 DNA reads TGTGCCAGATGTACGGAGTGGACCCTCGGGGACTCCTACAATGAGCAGTTCTTC. It yields the protein CARCTEWTLGDSYNEQFF.

This clone was detected only a few times. The genes are TRBV5-1 and TRBJ2-5; 13 bases match TRBD2. Germline CDR1 reads SGHRS; CDR2 reads YFSETQ. The CDR3 loop spans 16 amino acids. The V segment lost 0 bases and the J segment 5 bases; nucleotides outside the gene matches: 4. Here the CDR3 DNA reads TGCGCCAGCAGCTTGGGGACTAGCGGGAGTTACGAGACCCAGTACTTC. Protein product: CASSLGTSGSYETQYF.

This clone has more than one count but fewer than ten. The chain employs TRBV4-3 and TRBJ2-7, with D uncertain. The germline V gene has CDR1 LGHNA and CDR2 YSLEER. V lost 4 bases, J lost 2 bases, and 12 bases lay in between. The CDR3 totals 14 residues. DNA for the CDR3: TGCGCCAGCAGCCCTCGCCCAGACGCCTACGAGCAGTACTTC. The encoded protein is CASSPRPDAYEQYF.

This clone showed up just a few times. V gene TRBV7-2 combines with J gene TRBJ1-2; possibly TRBD1 for D (5 bases). The V gene lost 0 bases and the J gene lost 6 bases, with 11 bases spanning the gap. Germline-derived CDR1 and CDR2 are SGHTA and FQGNSA. CDR3 length: 14 residues. The CDR3 sequence is CASSLALLGDGYTF. The CDR3 nucleotides are TGTGCCAGCAGCTTAGCTTTGTTGGGGGATGGCTACACCTTC.